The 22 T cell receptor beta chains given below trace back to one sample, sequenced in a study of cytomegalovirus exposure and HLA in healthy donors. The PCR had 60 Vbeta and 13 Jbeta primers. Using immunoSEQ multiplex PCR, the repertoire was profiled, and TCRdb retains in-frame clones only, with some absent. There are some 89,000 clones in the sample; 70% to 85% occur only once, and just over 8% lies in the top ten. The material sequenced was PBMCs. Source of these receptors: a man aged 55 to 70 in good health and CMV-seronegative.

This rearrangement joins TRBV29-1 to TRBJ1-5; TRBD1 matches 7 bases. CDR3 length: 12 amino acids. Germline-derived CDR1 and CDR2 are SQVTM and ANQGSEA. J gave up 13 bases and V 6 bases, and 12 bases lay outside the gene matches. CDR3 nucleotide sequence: TGCAGCGTCACGAACTCCAGGGGGACTCAGCATTTT. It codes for CSVTNSRGTQHF.

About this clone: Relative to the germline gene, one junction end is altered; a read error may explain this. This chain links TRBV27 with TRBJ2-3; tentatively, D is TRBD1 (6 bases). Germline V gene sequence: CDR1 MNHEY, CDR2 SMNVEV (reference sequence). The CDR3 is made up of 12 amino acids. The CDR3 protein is CPRGFSTDTQYF. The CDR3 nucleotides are TGTCCCAGGGGCTTTAGCACAGATACGCAGTATTTT.

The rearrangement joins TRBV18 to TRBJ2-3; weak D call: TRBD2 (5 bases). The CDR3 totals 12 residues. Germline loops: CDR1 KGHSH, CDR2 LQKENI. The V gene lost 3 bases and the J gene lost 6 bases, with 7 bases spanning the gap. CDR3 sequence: CASSPRGDTQYF. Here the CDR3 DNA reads TGTGCCAGCTCACCCCGCGGGGATACGCAGTATTTT. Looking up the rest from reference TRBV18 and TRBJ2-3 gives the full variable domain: NAGVMQNPRHLVRRRGQEARLRCSPMKGHSHVYWYRQLPEEGLKFMVYLQKENIIDESGMPKERFSAEFPKEGPSILRIQQVVRGDSAAYFCASSPRGDTQYFGPGTRLTVL.

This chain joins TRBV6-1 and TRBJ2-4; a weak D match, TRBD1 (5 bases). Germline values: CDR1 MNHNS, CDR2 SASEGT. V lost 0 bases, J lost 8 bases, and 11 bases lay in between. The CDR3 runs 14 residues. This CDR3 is CASSEATQGYIQYF. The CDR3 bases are TGTGCCAGCAGTGAAGCGACGCAGGGATACATTCAGTACTTC.

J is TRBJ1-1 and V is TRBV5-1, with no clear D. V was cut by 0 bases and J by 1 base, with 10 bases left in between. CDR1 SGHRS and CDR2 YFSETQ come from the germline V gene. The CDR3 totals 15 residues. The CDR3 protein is CASSLETAPNTEAFF. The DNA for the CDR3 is TGCGCCAGCAGCTTGGAAACAGCCCCGAACACTGAAGCTTTCTTT.

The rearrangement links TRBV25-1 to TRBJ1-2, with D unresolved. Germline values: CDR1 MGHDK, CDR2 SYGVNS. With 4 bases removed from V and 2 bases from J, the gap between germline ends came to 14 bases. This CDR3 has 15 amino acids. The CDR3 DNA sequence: TGTGCCAGCAGTGTCGTTCCGGGTCTAAACTATGGCTACACCTTC. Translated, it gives CASSVVPGLNYGYTF.

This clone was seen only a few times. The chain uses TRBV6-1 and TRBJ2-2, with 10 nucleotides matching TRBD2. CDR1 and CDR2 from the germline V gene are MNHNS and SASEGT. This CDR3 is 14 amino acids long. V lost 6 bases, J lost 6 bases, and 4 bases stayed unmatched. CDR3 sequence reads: CASRASGGAGELFF. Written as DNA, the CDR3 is TGTGCCAGCAGGGCAAGCGGGGGGGCCGGGGAGCTGTTTTTT.

CDR3 nucleotides: TGCGCCAGCAGCTTGGGCGACAGGGATGGAGAGACCCAGTACTTC. Its translation: CASSLGDRDGETQYF. V is TRBV5-1 and J is TRBJ2-5, with 7 positions matching TRBD1. The CDR3 sequence is 15 residues long. Germline assignment: CDR1 SGHRS and CDR2 YFSETQ. The J segment lost 4 bases and the V segment lost 0 bases, leaving 6 bases of the junction unmatched.

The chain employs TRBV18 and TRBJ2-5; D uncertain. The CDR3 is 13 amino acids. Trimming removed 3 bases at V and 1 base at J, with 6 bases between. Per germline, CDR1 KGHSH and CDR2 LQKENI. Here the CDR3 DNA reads TGTGCCAGCTCACCGACTGTCCAAGAGACCCAGTACTTC. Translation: CASSPTVQETQYF.

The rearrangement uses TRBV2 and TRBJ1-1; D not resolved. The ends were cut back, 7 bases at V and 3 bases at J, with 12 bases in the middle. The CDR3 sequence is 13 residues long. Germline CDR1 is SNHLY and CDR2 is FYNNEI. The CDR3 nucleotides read TGTGCCAGCATGGGAGCTCGGGACACTGAAGCTTTCTTT. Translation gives CASMGARDTEAFF.

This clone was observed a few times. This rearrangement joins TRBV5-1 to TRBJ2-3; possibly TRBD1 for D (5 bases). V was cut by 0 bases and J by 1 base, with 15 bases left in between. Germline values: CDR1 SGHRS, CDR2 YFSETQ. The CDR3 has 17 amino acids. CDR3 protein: CASSLAPGQGRTDTQYF. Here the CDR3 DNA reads TGCGCCAGCAGCTTGGCCCCTGGGCAGGGCCGCACAGATACGCAGTATTTT.

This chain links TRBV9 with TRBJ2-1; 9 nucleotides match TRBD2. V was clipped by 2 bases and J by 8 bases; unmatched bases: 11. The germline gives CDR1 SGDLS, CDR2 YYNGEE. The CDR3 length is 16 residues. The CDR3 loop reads CASSVRAGGPVDEQFF. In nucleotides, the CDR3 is TGTGCCAGCAGCGTCCGAGCGGGGGGCCCAGTGGATGAGCAGTTCTTC.

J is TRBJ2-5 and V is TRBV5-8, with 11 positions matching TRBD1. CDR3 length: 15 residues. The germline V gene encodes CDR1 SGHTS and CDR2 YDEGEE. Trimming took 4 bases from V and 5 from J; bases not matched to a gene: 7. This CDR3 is CASSAGTGGRETQYF. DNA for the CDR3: TGTGCCAGCAGCGCCGGGACAGGGGGGCGGGAGACCCAGTACTTC.

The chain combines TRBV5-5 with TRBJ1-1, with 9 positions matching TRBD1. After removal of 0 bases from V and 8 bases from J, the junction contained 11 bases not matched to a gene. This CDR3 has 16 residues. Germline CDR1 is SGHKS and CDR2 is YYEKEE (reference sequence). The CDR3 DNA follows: TGTGCCAGCAGCTTGGAAGGGACAGGGCAGAGAAAAGAAGCTTTCTTT. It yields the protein CASSLEGTGQRKEAFF.

CDR3 protein: CASSIDRAGNEKLFF. In DNA, the CDR3 is TGTGCCAGCAGCATAGACAGGGCAGGGAATGAAAAACTGTTTTTT. V is TRBV2 and J is TRBJ1-4, with 7 nucleotides matching TRBD1. The CDR3 length is 15 residues. With V trimmed by 6 bases and J by 5 bases, 9 bases remained unmatched. Germline V gives CDR1 SNHLY, CDR2 FYNNEI.

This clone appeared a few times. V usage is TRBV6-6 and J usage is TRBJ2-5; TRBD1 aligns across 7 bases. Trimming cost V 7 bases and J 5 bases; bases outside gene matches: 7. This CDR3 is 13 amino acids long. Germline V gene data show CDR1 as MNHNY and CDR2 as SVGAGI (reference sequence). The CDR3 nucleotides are TGTGCCAGCACTGAGACAGGGCAGGAGACCCAGTACTTC. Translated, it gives CASTETGQETQYF.

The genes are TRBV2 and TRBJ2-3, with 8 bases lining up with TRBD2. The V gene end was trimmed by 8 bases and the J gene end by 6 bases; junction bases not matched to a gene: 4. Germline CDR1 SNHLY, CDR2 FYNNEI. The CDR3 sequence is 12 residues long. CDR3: CASCSGEDTQYF. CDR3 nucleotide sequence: TGTGCCAGCTGTAGCGGGGAGGATACGCAGTATTTT.

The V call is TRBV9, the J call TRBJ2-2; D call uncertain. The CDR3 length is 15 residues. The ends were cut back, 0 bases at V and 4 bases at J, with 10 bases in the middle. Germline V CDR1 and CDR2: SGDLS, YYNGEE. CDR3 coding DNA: TGTGCCAGCAGCGTAGAAGCTTTTACCACCGGGGAGCTGTTTTTT. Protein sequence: CASSVEAFTTGELFF.

CDR3 in amino acids: CAWSVQALNYGYTF. DNA for the CDR3: TGTGCCTGGAGTGTACAGGCCTTAAACTATGGCTACACCTTC. J is TRBJ1-2 and V is TRBV30; a possible D gene is TRBD1 (5 bases). With 0 bases removed from V and 2 bases from J, the gap between germline ends came to 10 bases. Germline CDR1 GTSNPN, CDR2 SVGIG (reference sequence). CDR3 size: 14 residues.

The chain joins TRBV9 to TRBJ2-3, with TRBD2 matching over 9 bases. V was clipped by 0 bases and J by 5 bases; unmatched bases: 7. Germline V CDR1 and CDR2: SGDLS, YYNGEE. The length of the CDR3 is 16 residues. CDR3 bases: TGTGCCAGCAGCGTAGGGGCGGGGGGGCCGATAGATACGCAGTATTTT. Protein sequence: CASSVGAGGPIDTQYF.

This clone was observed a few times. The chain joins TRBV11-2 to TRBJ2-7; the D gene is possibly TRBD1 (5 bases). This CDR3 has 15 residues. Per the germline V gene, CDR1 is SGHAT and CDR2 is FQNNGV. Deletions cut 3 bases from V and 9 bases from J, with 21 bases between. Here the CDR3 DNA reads TGTGCCAGCAGCTTTTTGGGTCGAACCAGGGTTGGGCAGTACTTC. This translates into CASSFLGRTRVGQYF.

CDR3 DNA: TGCGCCAGCACCTCAGGGTGGGGGGGGGCGGAGTACAATGAGCAGTTCTTC. Amino acids: CASTSGWGGAEYNEQFF. This chain joins TRBV10-2 and TRBJ2-1; weak D call: TRBD2 (7 bases). The CDR3 length is 17 residues. V was clipped by 7 bases and J by 4 bases, with 23 bases between them. Germline V gene sequence: CDR1 WSHSY, CDR2 SAAADI.